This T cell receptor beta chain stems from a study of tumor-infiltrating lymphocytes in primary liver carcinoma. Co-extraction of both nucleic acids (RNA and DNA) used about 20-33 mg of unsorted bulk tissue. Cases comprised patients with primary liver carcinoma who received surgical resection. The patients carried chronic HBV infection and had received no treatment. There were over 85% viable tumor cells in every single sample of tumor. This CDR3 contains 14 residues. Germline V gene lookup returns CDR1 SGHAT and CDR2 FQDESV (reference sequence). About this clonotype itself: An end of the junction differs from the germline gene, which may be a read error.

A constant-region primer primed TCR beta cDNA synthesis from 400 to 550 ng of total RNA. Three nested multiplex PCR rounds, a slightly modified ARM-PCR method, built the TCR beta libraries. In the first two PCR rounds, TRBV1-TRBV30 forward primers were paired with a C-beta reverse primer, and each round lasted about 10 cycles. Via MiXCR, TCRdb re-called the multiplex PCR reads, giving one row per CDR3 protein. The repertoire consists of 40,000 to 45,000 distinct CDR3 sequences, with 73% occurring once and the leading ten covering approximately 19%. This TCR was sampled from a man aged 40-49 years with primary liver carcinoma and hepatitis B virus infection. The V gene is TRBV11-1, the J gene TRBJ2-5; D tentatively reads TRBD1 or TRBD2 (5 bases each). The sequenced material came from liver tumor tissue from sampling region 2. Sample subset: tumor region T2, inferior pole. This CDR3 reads CAISLGTFQETQYF. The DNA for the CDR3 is TGTGCCATCAGCTTAGGGACCTTCCAAGAGACACAGTACTTC.